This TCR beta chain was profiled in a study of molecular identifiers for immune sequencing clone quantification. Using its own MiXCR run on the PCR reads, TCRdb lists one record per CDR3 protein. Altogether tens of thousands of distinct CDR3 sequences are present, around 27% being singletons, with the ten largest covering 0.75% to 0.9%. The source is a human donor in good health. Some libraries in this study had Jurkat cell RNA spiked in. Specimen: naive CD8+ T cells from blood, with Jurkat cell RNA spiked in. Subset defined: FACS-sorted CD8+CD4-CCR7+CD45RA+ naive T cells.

The CDR3 DNA reads as TGCACCAGCAGCCCCCGGCTAGCGGGGAGCCAAGAGACCCAGTACTTC. It specifies CTSSPRLAGSQETQYF. This chain uses TRBV1 with TRBJ2-5; the table names TRBD2, a call not compared with the DNA. TRBV1 is assigned pseudogene status. The CDR3 extends over 16 amino acids.